Presented here are 20 T cell receptor beta chains from one specimen sequenced in a study of cytomegalovirus exposure and HLA in healthy donors. This PCR relied on a set of 60 Vbeta primers and 13 Jbeta primers. Assay used: immunoSEQ multiplex PCR; TCRdb lists only in-frame clones, some missing. The table has over 45,000 clones, around 83% seen once. The sequencing sample was made of PBMCs. All receptors derive from a man aged 25 to 45 in good health and CMV-seronegative.

The gene calls are TRBV6-6 and TRBJ2-5, with D possibly TRBD2 on 6 matching bases. The DNA end lines up better with TRBJ2-7; the J call may be wrong. CDR1 is MNHNY, CDR2 SVGAGI, per germline (reference sequence). This CDR3 spans 16 amino acids. The CDR3 protein is CASSYPPDGSSYEQYF. CDR3 bases: TGTGCCAGCAGTTACCCCCCGGACGGGAGCTCCTACGAGCAGTACTTC.

V and J are TRBV27 and TRBJ1-5, with TRBD1 matching 8 bases. V shed 10 bases, J shed 2 bases, and the junction held 4 bases outside the gene matches. This CDR3 region has 13 residues. Germline CDR1 MNHEY, CDR2 SMNVEV (reference sequence). CDR3 nucleotide sequence: TGTGCCACGGGGACAGGAGGCAATCAGCCCCAGCATTTT. Its translation: CATGTGGNQPQHF.

This clone came up once. The genes are TRBV6-5 and TRBJ1-2; D remains ambiguous. The CDR3 is 13 residues long. V lost 6 bases to trimming and J lost 8 bases, with 16 bases between them. Per germline, CDR1 MNHEY and CDR2 SVGAGI. For the CDR3, the DNA is TGTGCCAGCAGCCCCCTCGATCCTAAGGGCTACACCTTC. Translation: CASSPLDPKGYTF.

The V call is TRBV5-8, the J call TRBJ2-3; 9 bases agree with TRBD1. The V gene's germline CDR1 is SGHTS and CDR2 YDEGEE. V dropped 5 bases and J dropped 7; count of bases not matched to a gene: 8. This CDR3 comprises 14 residues. The CDR3 region is CASSSGTGYYTQYF. In DNA, the CDR3 is TGTGCCAGCAGTTCCGGGACAGGGTATTATACGCAGTATTTT.

This chain's CDR3 is CASSPDPSRREPQHF. CDR3 sequence (DNA): TGTGCCAGCAGCCCAGACCCCTCCCGGAGGGAGCCCCAGCATTTT. The rearrangement uses TRBV5-5 and TRBJ1-5; D is undetermined. V dropped 4 bases and J dropped 8 bases, with 19 bases sitting between them. CDR1 SGHKS and CDR2 YYEKEE come from the germline V gene (reference sequence). The CDR3 contains 15 residues.

This chain joins TRBV10-2 and TRBJ1-5; tentative D call: TRBD1 (6 bases). The length of the CDR3 is 16 residues. Trimming shortened V by 6 bases and J by 0 bases, and 15 bases separated the two germline ends. Germline values: CDR1 WSHSY, CDR2 SAAADI. The CDR3 DNA follows: TGCGCCAGCAGCAAGGGGGGGGTCGATAGCAATCAGCCCCAGCATTTT. It encodes CASSKGGVDSNQPQHF.

V and J are TRBV7-2 and TRBJ1-4; perhaps TRBD1 as D (5 bases). CDR3 length: 16 amino acids. Germline loops: CDR1 SGHTA, CDR2 FQGNSA. With 1 base removed from V and 6 bases from J, the gap between germline ends came to 15 bases. DNA of the CDR3: TGTGCCAGCAGCTTAGACCGGGGGGGAGGGGATGAAAAACTGTTTTTT. Translating gives CASSLDRGGGDEKLFF.

This clone was seen more than once but under ten times. The J gene is TRBJ2-3, the V gene TRBV13, with a weak D call TRBD1 (5 bases). CDR3 length: 16 amino acids. V was trimmed by 1 base and J by 4 bases, leaving 15 bases between them. Germline loops: CDR1 PRHDT, CDR2 FYEKMQ (reference sequence). CDR3 protein: CASSLVFKGRADTQYF. The CDR3 DNA follows: TGTGCCAGCAGCTTAGTATTTAAGGGCAGGGCAGATACGCAGTATTTT.

The chain is built from TRBV14 and TRBJ1-2; possibly TRBD1 for D (6 bases). Germline-derived CDR1 and CDR2 are SGHDN and FVKESK. CDR3 length: 15 amino acids. Trimming cost V 2 bases and J 8 bases, with 18 bases left between them. The CDR3 sequence: CASSQLGQTSSGYTF. Here the CDR3 DNA reads TGTGCCAGCAGCCAATTGGGACAAACGTCGAGCGGCTACACCTTC. Based on the CDR3 plus reference TRBV14 and TRBJ1-2, the full variable domain is EAGVTQFPSHSVIEKGQTVTLRCDPISGHDNLYWYRRVMGKEIKFLLHFVKESKQDESGMPNNRFLAERTGGTYSTLKVQPAELEDSGVYFCASSQLGQTSSGYTFGSGTRLTVV.

The chain links TRBV18 to TRBJ2-5, with 9 bases fitting TRBD1. The better agreement between TRBJ2-7 and the DNA end casts doubt on the J call. Germline CDR1 KGHSH, CDR2 LQKENI. The length of the CDR3 is 14 residues. DNA of the CDR3: TGTGCCAGCTCCATACGACAGGGGGAATACGAGCAGTACTTC. Translated: CASSIRQGEYEQYF.

The chain carries TRBV2 and TRBJ2-1, with 9 bases that match TRBD2. Per germline, CDR1 SNHLY and CDR2 FYNNEI. The CDR3 spans 15 residues. Germline trimming cut 8 bases from V and 0 bases from J; bases unmatched to any gene: 5. This CDR3 reads CASFISGGSYNEQFF. DNA for the CDR3: TGTGCCAGCTTCATTAGCGGGGGCTCCTACAATGAGCAGTTCTTC.

This chain uses TRBV15 with TRBJ2-2; 8 nucleotides align to TRBD1. Germline V gene lookup returns CDR1 LNHNV and CDR2 YYDKDF (reference sequence). Trimming took 2 bases from V and 4 from J; bases not matched to a gene: 6. This CDR3 is 16 amino acids long. In DNA, the CDR3 is TGTGCCACCAGCAGACCCTCTGACAGGGGCACCGGGGAGCTGTTTTTT. Protein sequence: CATSRPSDRGTGELFF.

This chain links TRBV15 with TRBJ1-5; 8 bases match TRBD1. CDR1 LNHNV and CDR2 YYDKDF come from the germline V gene (reference sequence). The trim removed 0 bases at V and 8 bases at J, leaving 12 bases unmatched. The CDR3 covers 17 residues. The CDR3 protein is CATSRDITGGTSEPQHF. DNA for the CDR3: TGTGCCACCAGCAGAGATATCACAGGGGGAACCTCAGAGCCCCAGCATTTT.

The rearrangement links TRBV19 to TRBJ2-1; TRBD2 aligns across 10 bases. The germline V gene encodes CDR1 LNHDA and CDR2 SQIVND (reference sequence). Trimming took 6 bases from V and 8 from J; bases not matched to a gene: 7. The CDR3 sequence is 14 residues long. CDR3 protein: CASRQRGGLDEQFF. The CDR3 coding sequence is TGTGCCAGTAGGCAGCGGGGGGGCCTGGATGAGCAGTTCTTC.

The table lists this clone with a count of one. The chain couples TRBV7-3 to TRBJ2-3; 7 bases line up with TRBD2. Germline V gene data show CDR1 as SGHTA and CDR2 as FQGTGA. The CDR3 totals 14 residues. The V gene end was trimmed by 4 bases and the J gene end by 0 bases; junction bases not matched to a gene: 1. The CDR3 region has the DNA TGTGCCAGCAGCTCAGCGGGGAGCACAGATACGCAGTATTTT. Translated, it gives CASSSAGSTDTQYF. Variable domain in full (rest from reference TRBV7-3 and TRBJ2-3): GAGVSQTPSNKVTEKGKYVELRCDPISGHTALYWYRQSLGQGPEFLIYFQGTGAADDSGLPNDRFFAVRPEGSVSTLKIQRTERGDSAVYLCASSSAGSTDTQYFGPGTRLTVL.

The chain recombines TRBV19 with TRBJ2-3, with D unclear. Deletions cut 5 bases from V and 4 bases from J, with 4 bases between. CDR1 is LNHDA and CDR2 is SQIVND in the germline V gene (reference sequence). There are 11 residues in the CDR3. In DNA form, the CDR3 reads TGTGCCAGTAGTTTCGCAGATACGCAGTATTTT. Its protein is CASSFADTQYF.

The gene calls are TRBV2 and TRBJ1-2, with TRBD1 matching over 9 bases. Germline V lookup: CDR1 SNHLY, CDR2 FYNNEI. The length of the CDR3 is 15 residues. The trim removed 3 bases at V and 1 base at J, leaving 3 bases unmatched. The CDR3 nucleotides read TGTGCCAGCAGTGACCCGGACAGGGGTAACTATGGCTACACCTTC. Translation gives CASSDPDRGNYGYTF.

This chain uses TRBV4-2 with TRBJ1-1; maybe TRBD1 (6 bases). The V gene's germline CDR1 is LGHNA and CDR2 YNFKEQ. This CDR3 is 14 amino acids long. The germline V and J ends were trimmed by 2 bases and 1 base, with 8 bases remaining between them. The CDR3 reads CASSQTGRNTEAFF. CDR3 nucleotides: TGTGCCAGCAGCCAAACAGGGAGGAACACTGAAGCTTTCTTT.

This sequence joins TRBV7-2 and TRBJ2-5, with D maybe TRBD2 (6 bases). The CDR3 consists of 16 residues. V dropped 3 bases and J dropped 5 bases, with 19 bases sitting between them. The V gene's germline CDR1 is SGHTA and CDR2 FQGNSA. The CDR3 loop reads CASSFGGFRDRETQYF. CDR3 coding DNA: TGTGCCAGCAGCTTTGGGGGGTTTCGGGATCGGGAGACCCAGTACTTC.

This chain links TRBV6-1 with TRBJ1-5, with D hard to call. Trimming removed 7 bases at V and 0 bases at J, with 4 bases between. This CDR3 contains 12 residues. Germline V gene data show CDR1 as MNHNS and CDR2 as SASEGT. The CDR3 DNA reads as TGTGCCAGCACTTTTAGCAATCAGCCCCAGCATTTT. Its translation is CASTFSNQPQHF.